The entry below describes one TCR beta chain. This record comes from a study of cytomegalovirus exposure and HLA in healthy donors. With 0 bases removed from V and 0 bases from J, the gap between germline ends came to 9 bases. Germline lookup yields CDR1 LNHNV and CDR2 YYDKDF (reference sequence). The length of the CDR3 is 16 residues. PCR used 60 Vbeta primers and 13 Jbeta primers. TCRdb's table, derived via immunoSEQ multiplex PCR, lists solely in-frame clones and lacks some. The sample has around 160,000 clones, nearly 80% seen once; the top ten hold approximately 2.9%. Input material: PBMCs. The chain employs TRBV15 and TRBJ1-3, with D possibly matching TRBD1 (6 bases). The TCR originated in a man aged 40-49 years in good health and CMV-seropositive. The CDR3 loop reads CATSRDQGTSGNTIYF. Written as DNA, the CDR3 is TGTGCCACCAGCAGAGACCAGGGGACCTCTGGAAACACCATATATTTT.